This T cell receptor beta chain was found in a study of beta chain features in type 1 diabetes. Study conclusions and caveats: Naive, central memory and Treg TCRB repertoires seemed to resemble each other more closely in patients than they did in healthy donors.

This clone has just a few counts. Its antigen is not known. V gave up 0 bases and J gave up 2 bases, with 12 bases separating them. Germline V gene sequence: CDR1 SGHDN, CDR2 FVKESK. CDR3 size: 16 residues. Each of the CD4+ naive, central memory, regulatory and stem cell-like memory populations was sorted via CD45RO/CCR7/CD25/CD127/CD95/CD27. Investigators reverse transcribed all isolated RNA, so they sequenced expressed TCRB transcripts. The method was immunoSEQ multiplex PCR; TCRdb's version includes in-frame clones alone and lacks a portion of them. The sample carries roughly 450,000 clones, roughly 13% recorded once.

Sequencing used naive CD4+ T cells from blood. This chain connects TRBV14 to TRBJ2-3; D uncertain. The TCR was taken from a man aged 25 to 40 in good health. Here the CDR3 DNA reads TGTGCCAGCAGCCAAGATGGCTGGTACCACACAGATACGCAGTATTTT. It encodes CASSQDGWYHTDTQYF.